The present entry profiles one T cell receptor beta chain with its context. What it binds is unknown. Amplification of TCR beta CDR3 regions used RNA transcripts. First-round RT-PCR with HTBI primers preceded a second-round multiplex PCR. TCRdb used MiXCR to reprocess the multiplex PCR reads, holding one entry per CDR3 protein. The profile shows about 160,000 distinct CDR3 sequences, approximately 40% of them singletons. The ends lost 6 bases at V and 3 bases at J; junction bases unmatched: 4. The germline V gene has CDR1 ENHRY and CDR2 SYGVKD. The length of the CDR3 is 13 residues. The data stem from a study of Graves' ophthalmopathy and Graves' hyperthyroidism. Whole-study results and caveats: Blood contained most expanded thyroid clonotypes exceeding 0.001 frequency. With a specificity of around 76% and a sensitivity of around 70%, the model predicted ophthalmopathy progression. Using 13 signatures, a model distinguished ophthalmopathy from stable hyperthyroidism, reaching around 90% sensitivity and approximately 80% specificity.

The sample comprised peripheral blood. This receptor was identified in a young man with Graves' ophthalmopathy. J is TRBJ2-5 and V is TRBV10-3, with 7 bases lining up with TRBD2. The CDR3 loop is CAIRLADEETQYF. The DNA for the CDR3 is TGTGCCATCAGGCTAGCGGATGAAGAGACCCAGTACTTC.